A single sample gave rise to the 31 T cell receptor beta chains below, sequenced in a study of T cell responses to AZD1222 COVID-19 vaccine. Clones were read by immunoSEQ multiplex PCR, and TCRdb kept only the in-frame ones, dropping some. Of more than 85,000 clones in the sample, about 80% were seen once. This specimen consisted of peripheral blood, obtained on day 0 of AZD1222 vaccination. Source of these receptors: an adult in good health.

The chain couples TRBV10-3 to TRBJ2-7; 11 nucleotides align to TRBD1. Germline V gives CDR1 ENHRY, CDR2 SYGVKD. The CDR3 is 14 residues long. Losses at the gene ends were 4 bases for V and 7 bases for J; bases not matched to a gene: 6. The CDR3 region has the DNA TGTGCCATCAGTGCGGGACAGGGGGATCGGGAGCAGTACTTC. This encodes CAISAGQGDREQYF.

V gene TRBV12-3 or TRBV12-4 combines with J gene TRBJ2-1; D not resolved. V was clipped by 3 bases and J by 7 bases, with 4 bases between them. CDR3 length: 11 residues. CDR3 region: CASSFLNEQFF. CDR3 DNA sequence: TGTGCCAGCAGTTTTTTAAATGAGCAGTTCTTC.

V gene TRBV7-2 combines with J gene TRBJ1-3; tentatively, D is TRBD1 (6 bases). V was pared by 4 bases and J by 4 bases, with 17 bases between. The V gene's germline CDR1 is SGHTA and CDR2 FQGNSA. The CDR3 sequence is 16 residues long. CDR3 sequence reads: CASSYQRRGSGNTIYF. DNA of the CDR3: TGTGCCAGCAGCTACCAGCGCAGGGGCTCCGGAAACACCATATATTTT.

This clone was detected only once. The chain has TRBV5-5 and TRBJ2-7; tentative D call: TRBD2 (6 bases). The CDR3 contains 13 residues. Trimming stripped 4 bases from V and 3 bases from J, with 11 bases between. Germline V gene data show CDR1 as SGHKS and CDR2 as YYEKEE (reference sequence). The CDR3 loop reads CASSLTSSYEQYF. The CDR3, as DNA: TGTGCCAGCAGCCTTACTAGCAGCTACGAGCAGTACTTC.

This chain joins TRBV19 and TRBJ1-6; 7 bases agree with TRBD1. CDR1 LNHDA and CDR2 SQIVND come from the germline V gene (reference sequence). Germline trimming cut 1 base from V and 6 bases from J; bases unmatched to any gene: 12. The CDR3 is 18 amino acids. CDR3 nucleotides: TGTGCCAGTAGTATAGCGCGCGGACCGGGACAGCCTAATTCACCCCTCCACTTT. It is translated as CASSIARGPGQPNSPLHF.

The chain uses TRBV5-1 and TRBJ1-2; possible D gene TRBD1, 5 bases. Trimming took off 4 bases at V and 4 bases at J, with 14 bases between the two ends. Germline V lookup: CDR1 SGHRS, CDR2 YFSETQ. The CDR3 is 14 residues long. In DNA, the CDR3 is TGCGCCAGCAGCCCAACTTCAGGGCCCTATGGCTACACCTTC. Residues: CASSPTSGPYGYTF.

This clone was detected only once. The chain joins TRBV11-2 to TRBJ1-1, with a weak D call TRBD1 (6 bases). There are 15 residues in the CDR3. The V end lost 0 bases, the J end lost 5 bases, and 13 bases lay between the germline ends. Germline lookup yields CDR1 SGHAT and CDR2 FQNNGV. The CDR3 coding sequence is TGTGCCAGCAGCTTAGATCGGGTAGGGGGAACTGAAGCTTTCTTT. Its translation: CASSLDRVGGTEAFF.

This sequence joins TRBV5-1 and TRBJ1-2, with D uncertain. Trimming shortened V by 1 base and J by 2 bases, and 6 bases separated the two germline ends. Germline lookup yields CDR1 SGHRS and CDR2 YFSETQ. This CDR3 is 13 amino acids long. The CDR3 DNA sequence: TGCGCCAGCAGCTTGTCGGGGAACTATGGCTACACCTTC. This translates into CASSLSGNYGYTF. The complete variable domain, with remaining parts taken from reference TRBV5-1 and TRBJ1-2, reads KAGVTQTPRYLIKTRGQQVTLSCSPISGHRSVSWYQQTPGQGLQFLFEYFSETQRNKGNFPGRFSGRQFSNSRSEMNVSTLELGDSALYLCASSLSGNYGYTFGSGTRLTVV.

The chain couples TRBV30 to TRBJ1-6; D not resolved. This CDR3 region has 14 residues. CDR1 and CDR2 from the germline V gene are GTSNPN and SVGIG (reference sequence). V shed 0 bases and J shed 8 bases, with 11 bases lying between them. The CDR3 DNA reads TGTGCCTGGAGTGTAGGAAGGGTCGATTCACCCCTCCACTTT. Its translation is CAWSVGRVDSPLHF.

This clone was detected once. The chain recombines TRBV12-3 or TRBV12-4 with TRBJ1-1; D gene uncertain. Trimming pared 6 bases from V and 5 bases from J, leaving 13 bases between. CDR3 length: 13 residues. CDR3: CASSSGRATEAFF. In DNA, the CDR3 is TGTGCCAGCAGCTCGGGAAGGGCAACTGAAGCTTTCTTT.

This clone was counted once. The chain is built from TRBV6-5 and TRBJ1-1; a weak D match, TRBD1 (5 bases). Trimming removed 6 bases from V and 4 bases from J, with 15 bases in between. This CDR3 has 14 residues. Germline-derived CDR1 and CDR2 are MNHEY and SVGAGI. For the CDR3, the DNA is TGTGCCAGCAGCTACGACGGGAGGGGCACTGAAGCTTTCTTT. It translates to CASSYDGRGTEAFF.

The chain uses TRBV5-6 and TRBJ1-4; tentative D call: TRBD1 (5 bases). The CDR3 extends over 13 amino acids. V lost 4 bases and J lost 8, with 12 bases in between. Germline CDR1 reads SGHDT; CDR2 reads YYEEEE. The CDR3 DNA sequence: TGTGCCAGCAGCCAGGGAGTCGGGGAAAAACTGTTTTTT. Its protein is CASSQGVGEKLFF.

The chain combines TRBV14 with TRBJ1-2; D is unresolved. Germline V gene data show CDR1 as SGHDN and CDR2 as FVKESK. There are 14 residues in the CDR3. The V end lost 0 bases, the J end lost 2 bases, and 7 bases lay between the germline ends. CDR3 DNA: TGTGCCAGCAGCCAAGAATACAAGAACTATGGCTACACCTTC. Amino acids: CASSQEYKNYGYTF. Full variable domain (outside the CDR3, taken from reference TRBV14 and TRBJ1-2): EAGVTQFPSHSVIEKGQTVTLRCDPISGHDNLYWYRRVMGKEIKFLLHFVKESKQDESGMPNNRFLAERTGGTYSTLKVQPAELEDSGVYFCASSQEYKNYGYTFGSGTRLTVV.

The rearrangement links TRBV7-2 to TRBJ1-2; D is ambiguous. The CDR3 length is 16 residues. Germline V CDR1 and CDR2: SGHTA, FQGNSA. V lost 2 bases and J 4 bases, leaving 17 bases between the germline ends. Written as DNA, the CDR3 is TGTGCCAGCAGCTTAATGTCCGGTGCCAACCTCTATGGCTACACCTTC. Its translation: CASSLMSGANLYGYTF.

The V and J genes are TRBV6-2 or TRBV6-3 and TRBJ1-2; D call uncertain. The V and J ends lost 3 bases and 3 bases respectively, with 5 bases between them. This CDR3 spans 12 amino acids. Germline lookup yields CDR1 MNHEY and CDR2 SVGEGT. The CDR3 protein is CASSYDDYGYTF. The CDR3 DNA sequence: TGTGCCAGCAGTTATGACGACTATGGCTACACCTTC.

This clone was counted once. The CDR3: CASSFYNGGSEQYF. CDR3 nucleotides: TGTGCCAGCAGCTTCTATAATGGAGGTTCCGAGCAGTACTTC. The rearrangement links TRBV11-2 to TRBJ2-7; D might be TRBD2 (5 bases). The CDR3 length is 14 residues. Germline assignment: CDR1 SGHAT and CDR2 FQNNGV. V gave up 3 bases and J gave up 6 bases, with 15 bases separating them.

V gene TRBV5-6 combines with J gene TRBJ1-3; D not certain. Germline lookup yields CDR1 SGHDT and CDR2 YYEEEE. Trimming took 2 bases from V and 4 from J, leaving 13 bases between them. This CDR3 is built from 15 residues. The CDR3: CASSFRSADGNTIYF. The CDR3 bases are TGTGCCAGCAGCTTTCGTTCCGCTGACGGAAACACCATATATTTT.

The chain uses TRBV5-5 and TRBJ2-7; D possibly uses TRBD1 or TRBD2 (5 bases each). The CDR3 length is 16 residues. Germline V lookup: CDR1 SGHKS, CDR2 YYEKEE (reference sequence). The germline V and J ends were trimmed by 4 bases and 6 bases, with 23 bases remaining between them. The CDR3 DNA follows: TGTGCCAGCAGCCCGCAAGGAAGGACGTCGGGGCCCGAGCAGTACTTC. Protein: CASSPQGRTSGPEQYF.

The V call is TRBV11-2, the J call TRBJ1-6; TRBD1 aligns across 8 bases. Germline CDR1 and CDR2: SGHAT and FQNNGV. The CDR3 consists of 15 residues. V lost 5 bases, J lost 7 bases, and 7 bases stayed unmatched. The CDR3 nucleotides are TGTGCCAGCAGCCCCCAGGGGGCCCGAAATTCACCCCTCCACTTT. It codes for CASSPQGARNSPLHF.

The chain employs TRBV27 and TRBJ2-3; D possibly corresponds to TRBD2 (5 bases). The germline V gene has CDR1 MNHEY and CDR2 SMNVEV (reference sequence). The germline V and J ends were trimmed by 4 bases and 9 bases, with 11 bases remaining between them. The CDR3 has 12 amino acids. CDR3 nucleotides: TGTGCCAGCAGTTCAACACCGGGAACGCAGTATTTT. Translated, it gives CASSSTPGTQYF.

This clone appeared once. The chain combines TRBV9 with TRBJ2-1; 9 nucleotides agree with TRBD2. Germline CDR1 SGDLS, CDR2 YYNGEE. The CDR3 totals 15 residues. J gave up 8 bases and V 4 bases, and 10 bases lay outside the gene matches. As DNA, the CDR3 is TGTGCCAGCAGCAACTCCGGGACTAGCAGGGATGAGCAGTTCTTC. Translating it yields CASSNSGTSRDEQFF. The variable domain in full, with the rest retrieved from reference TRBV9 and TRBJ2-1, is DSGVTQTPKHLITATGQRVTLRCSPRSGDLSVYWYQQSLDQGLQFLIQYYNGEERAKGNILERFSAQQFPDLHSELNLSSLELGDSALYFCASSNSGTSRDEQFFGPGTRLTVL.

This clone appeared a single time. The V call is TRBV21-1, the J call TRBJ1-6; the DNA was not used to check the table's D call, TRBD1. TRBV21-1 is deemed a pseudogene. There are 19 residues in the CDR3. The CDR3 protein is CASSKMTGGVKSYNSPLHF. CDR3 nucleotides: TGTGCCAGCAGCAAAATGACAGGGGGCGTCAAGTCCTATAATTCACCCCTCCACTTT.

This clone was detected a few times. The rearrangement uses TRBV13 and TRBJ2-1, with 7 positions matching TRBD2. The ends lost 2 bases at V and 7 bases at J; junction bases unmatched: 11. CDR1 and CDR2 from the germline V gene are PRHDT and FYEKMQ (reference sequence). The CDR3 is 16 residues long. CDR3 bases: TGTGCCAGCAGCTTAAACGCGGACGGGGGGAGGAATGAGCAGTTCTTC. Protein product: CASSLNADGGRNEQFF.

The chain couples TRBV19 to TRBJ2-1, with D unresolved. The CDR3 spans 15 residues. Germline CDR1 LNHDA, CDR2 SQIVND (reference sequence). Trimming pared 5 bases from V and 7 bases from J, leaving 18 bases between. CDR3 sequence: CASSVEASRSNEQFF. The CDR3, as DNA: TGTGCCAGTAGTGTCGAGGCCTCCCGATCTAATGAGCAGTTCTTC. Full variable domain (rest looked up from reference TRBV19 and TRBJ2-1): DGGITQSPKYLFRKEGQNVTLSCEQNLNHDAMYWYRQDPGQGLRLIYYSQIVNDFQKGDIAEGYSVSREKKESFPLTVTSAQKNPTAFYLCASSVEASRSNEQFFGPGTRLTVL.

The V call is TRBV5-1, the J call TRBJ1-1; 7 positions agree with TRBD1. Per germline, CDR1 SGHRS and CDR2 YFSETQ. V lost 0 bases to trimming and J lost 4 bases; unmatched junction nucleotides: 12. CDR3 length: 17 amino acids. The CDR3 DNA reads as TGCGCCAGCAGCTTGGTAGCAGGGGGGAATCGGGGCACTGAAGCTTTCTTT. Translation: CASSLVAGGNRGTEAFF.

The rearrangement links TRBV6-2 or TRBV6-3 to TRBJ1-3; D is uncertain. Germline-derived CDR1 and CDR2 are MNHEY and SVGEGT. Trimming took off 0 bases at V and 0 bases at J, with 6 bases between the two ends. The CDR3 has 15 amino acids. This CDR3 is CASSYSLVSGNTIYF. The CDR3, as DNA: TGTGCCAGCAGTTACTCGCTCGTCTCTGGAAACACCATATATTTT.

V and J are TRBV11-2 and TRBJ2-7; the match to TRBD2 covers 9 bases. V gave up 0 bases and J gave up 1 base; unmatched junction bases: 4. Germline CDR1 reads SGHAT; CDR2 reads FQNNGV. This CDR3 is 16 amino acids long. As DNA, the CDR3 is TGTGCCAGCAGCTTAGATCGAAGCGGGGGGTCCTACGAGCAGTACTTC. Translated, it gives CASSLDRSGGSYEQYF.

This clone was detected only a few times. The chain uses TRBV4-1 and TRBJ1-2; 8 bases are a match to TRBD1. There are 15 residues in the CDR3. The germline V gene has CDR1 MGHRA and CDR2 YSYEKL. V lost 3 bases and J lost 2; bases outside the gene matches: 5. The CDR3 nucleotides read TGCGCCAGCAGCCACTTGGGACAGGAAAACTATGGCTACACCTTC. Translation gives CASSHLGQENYGYTF.

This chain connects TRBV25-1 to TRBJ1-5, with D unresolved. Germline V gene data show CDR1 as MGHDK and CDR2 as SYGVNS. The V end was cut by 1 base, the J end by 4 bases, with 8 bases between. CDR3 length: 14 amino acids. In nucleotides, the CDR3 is TGTGCCAGCAGTGAATCCCTAGCTAATCAGCCCCAGCATTTT. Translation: CASSESLANQPQHF.

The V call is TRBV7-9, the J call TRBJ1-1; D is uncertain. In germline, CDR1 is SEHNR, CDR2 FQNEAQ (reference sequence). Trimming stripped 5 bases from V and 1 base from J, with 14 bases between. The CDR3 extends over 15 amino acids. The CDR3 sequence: CASSLEGSKNTEAFF. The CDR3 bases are TGTGCCAGCAGCCTAGAGGGCAGCAAGAACACTGAAGCTTTCTTT.

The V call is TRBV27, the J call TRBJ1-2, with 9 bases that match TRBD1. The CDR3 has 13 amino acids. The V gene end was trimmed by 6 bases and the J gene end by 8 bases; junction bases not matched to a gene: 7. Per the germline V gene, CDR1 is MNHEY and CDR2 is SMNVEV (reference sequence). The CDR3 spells CASRSQGARGYTF. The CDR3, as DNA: TGTGCCAGCAGGTCACAGGGGGCGCGGGGCTACACCTTC.